This T cell receptor (beta chain) was obtained from a study of cytomegalovirus exposure and HLA in healthy donors. The wider study: There were 75 million to 95 million unique TCRs (from HLA-typed donors) in an early data release. General study points: Association of 16,951 TCR beta sequences with HLA alleles was found at 0.05 false discovery rate in a later analysis.

PCR primers comprised 60 Vbeta and 13 Jbeta primers. The protocol was immunoSEQ multiplex PCR, while the TCRdb copy is restricted to in-frame clones and leaves out a portion. The data contain about 200,000 clones, 75% to 90% of them singletons. This CDR3 comprises 14 residues. V lost 5 bases to trimming and J lost 1 base; unmatched junction nucleotides: 2. CDR1 SGHTA and CDR2 FQGNSA come from the germline V gene. This clone was seen a handful of times. Its specificity is unknown. Input material: PBMCs. The TCR originated in a woman between 50 and 59 years old in good health and CMV-seropositive. The chain couples TRBV7-2 to TRBJ1-3, with 7 bases aligning to TRBD1. CDR3 amino acids: CASSHRGSGNTIYF. DNA for the CDR3: TGTGCCAGCAGCCACAGGGGTTCTGGAAACACCATATATTTT.